These 16 T cell receptor beta chains came from one sample sequenced in a study of T cells in Graves' hyperthyroidism and ophthalmopathy. Amplified TCR beta CDR3 regions derived from RNA transcripts. HTBI primers were the set used in a first-round RT-PCR of the TCR CDR3. TCRdb reprocessed the multiplex PCR reads with MiXCR, giving one entry per CDR3 protein. This sample has approximately 640,000 distinct CDR3 sequences, with roughly a sixth found just once. The source material was blood. The receptors shown here come from a man in his fifties or sixties with Graves' hyperthyroidism.

In the case of this clonotype: This may be a read error: a much more frequent sequence differs by one nucleotide. This rearrangement joins TRBV6-2 or TRBV6-3 to TRBJ1-5; possibly TRBD1 for D (5 bases). Deletions cut 0 bases from V and 0 bases from J, with 6 bases between. This CDR3 is built from 15 residues. Germline V gives CDR1 MNHEY, CDR2 SVGEGT. CDR3 sequence: CASSYSRGSNQPQHF. The CDR3 DNA reads as TGTGCCAGCAGTTACTCGAGGGGTAGCAATCAGCCCCAGCATTTT.

This clonotype was observed a few times. At one end, the junction sequence differs from germline, possibly due to a read error. J is TRBJ2-5 and V is TRBV15; TRBD1 matches at 8 bases. CDR1 LNHNV and CDR2 YYDKDF come from the germline V gene (reference sequence). CDR3 length: 12 residues. CDR3 bases: TGTGCCACCAGCAGAGATCGGGGACAGGCCCACTTC. Translating it yields CATSRDRGQAHF. The variable domain in full, with the rest retrieved from reference TRBV15 and TRBJ2-5, is DAMVIQNPRYQVTQFGKPVTLSCSQTLNHNVMYWYQQKSSQAPKLLFHYYDKDFNNEADTPDNFQSRRPNTSFCFLDIRSPGLGDTAMYLCATSRDRGQAHFGPGTRLLVL.

This clonotype was detected ten times or more. The V and J genes are TRBV10-3 and TRBJ1-2, with D maybe TRBD1 (5 bases). Per the germline V gene, CDR1 is ENHRY and CDR2 is SYGVKD. The CDR3 spans 14 residues. The ends were cut back, 0 bases at V and 4 bases at J, with 9 bases in the middle. CDR3 sequence: CAISESGALYGYTF. The CDR3 bases are TGTGCCATCAGTGAGTCAGGGGCGCTCTATGGCTACACCTTC.

V is TRBV18 and J is TRBJ1-1; 11 bases fit TRBD1. Germline assignment: CDR1 KGHSH and CDR2 LQKENI. Losses at the gene ends were 5 bases for V and 2 bases for J; bases not matched to a gene: 4. CDR3 length: 15 amino acids. CDR3 nucleotides: TGTGCCAGCTCATCGGGACAGGGGGTAAACACTGAAGCTTTCTTT. This codes for CASSSGQGVNTEAFF.

This clonotype was recorded a few times. J is TRBJ2-3 and V is TRBV4-2; tentatively, D is TRBD1 (5 bases). Trimming took off 0 bases at V and 4 bases at J, with 14 bases between the two ends. This CDR3 contains 16 residues. CDR1 and CDR2 (germline): LGHNA, YNFKEQ. CDR3 residues: CASSQDGSKGSDTQYF. Here the CDR3 DNA reads TGTGCCAGCAGCCAAGATGGAAGCAAGGGGTCAGATACGCAGTATTTT.

The rearrangement uses TRBV28 and TRBJ2-7, with 8 bases identical to TRBD1. The germline CDR1 and CDR2 sequences are MDHEN and SYDVKM. This CDR3 is 16 amino acids long. The V gene end was trimmed by 8 bases and the J gene end by 0 bases; junction bases not matched to a gene: 12. Written as DNA, the CDR3 is TGTGCCAGCGTTTTTTCAGGGGGCGTAGGCTCCTACGAGCAGTACTTC. It codes for CASVFSGGVGSYEQYF.

This clonotype was picked up many times. The gene calls are TRBV29-1 and TRBJ1-1; D is unclear. CDR3 length: 11 residues. V was trimmed by 5 bases and J by 3 bases, leaving 7 bases between them. The V gene's germline CDR1 is SQVTM and CDR2 ANQGSEA. CDR3 sequence reads: CSVWRDTEAFF. The CDR3 DNA is TGCAGCGTTTGGCGGGACACTGAAGCTTTCTTT.

The rearrangement uses TRBV28 and TRBJ2-3; the D is unclear. Trimming removed 6 bases from V and 0 bases from J, with 10 bases in between. The CDR3 length is 14 residues. The germline V gene has CDR1 MDHEN and CDR2 SYDVKM. This CDR3 is CASRTPGSTDTQYF. The CDR3 DNA follows: TGTGCCAGCAGAACCCCCGGGAGCACAGATACGCAGTATTTT.

This clonotype was seen ten or more times. The chain has TRBV12-3 or TRBV12-4 and TRBJ2-1; D is unclear. The CDR3 totals 12 residues. V lost 5 bases and J lost 7, with 9 bases in between. The CDR3 here is CASSMTRNEQFF. The CDR3 bases are TGTGCCAGCAGTATGACAAGGAATGAGCAGTTCTTC.

J is TRBJ1-2 and V is TRBV2; D remains unclear. V shed 1 base and J shed 4 bases, with 16 bases lying between them. Germline V lookup: CDR1 SNHLY, CDR2 FYNNEI. The CDR3 has 16 amino acids. The CDR3 region has the DNA TGTGCCAGCAGTGAAGGGTGGGGAGGTACGATCTATGGCTACACCTTC. This codes for CASSEGWGGTIYGYTF.

The chain links TRBV4-3 to TRBJ2-1; weak D call: TRBD1 (5 bases). The CDR3 covers 15 residues. Germline CDR1 LGHNA, CDR2 YSLEER. V dropped 0 bases and J dropped 5 bases, with 11 bases sitting between them. The CDR3 bases are TGCGCCAGCAGCCAAGATCGTATGGGGCACAATGAGCAGTTCTTC. Its protein product is CASSQDRMGHNEQFF.

This clonotype has more than one count but fewer than ten. The chain has TRBV6-1 and TRBJ1-1, with TRBD1 matching over 8 bases. From germline, CDR1 is MNHNS and CDR2 SASEGT. The CDR3 length is 16 residues. V was clipped by 5 bases and J by 1 base; unmatched bases: 9. CDR3 nucleotide sequence: TGTGCCAGCAGTTGGGACAGGCGTGAGGGGAACACTGAAGCTTTCTTT. It translates to CASSWDRREGNTEAFF.

The sample holds a few counts of this clonotype. Written as DNA, the CDR3 is TGCGGATCGGGACAGACCCGATACAATGAGCAGTTCTTC. This encodes CGSGQTRYNEQFF. V is TRBV20-1 and J is TRBJ2-1; 7 bases agree with TRBD1. This CDR3 comprises 13 residues. Germline loops: CDR1 DFQATT, CDR2 SNEGSKA (reference sequence).

Turning to this clonotype: It may be a read error: a sequence one base away is much more abundant. The V and J genes are TRBV11-2 and TRBJ1-1; unclear D gene. CDR3 size: 13 residues. CDR1 and CDR2 from the germline V gene are SGHAT and FQNNGV. CDR3 in amino acids: CVSSQTQNTEAFF. As DNA, the CDR3 is TGTGTCAGCAGCCAGACACAGAACACTGAAGCTTTCTTT. Filled out from reference TRBV11-2 and TRBJ1-1, the complete variable domain reads EAGVAQSPRYKIIEKRQSVAFWCNPISGHATLYWYQQILGQGPKLLIQFQNNGVVDDSQLPKDRFSAERLKGVDSTLKIQPAKLEDSAVYLCVSSQTQNTEAFFGQGTRLTVV.

This clonotype was observed at least ten times. The chain links TRBV12-3 or TRBV12-4 to TRBJ2-6, with unresolved D. The CDR3 has 14 residues. V shed 5 bases and J shed 0 bases, with 5 bases lying between them. As DNA, the CDR3 is TGTGCCAGCAGTGCGAACTCTGGGGCCAACGTCCTGACTTTC. Protein: CASSANSGANVLTF.

A word on this clonotype: This clone may be a read error of a much larger clone one base away. The chain links TRBV12-3 or TRBV12-4 to TRBJ1-1; 7 nucleotides align to TRBD1. The CDR3 is made up of 15 amino acids. The CDR3 loop reads CASRLDRAAPTEAFF. The CDR3 DNA sequence: TGTGCCAGCAGGTTAGACAGGGCGGCCCCTACTGAAGCTTTCTTT.